These 10 T cell receptor beta chains were sequenced from one sample in a study of cytomegalovirus exposure and HLA in healthy donors. PCR was performed using 60 Vbeta and 13 Jbeta primers. Profiling relied on immunoSEQ multiplex PCR, and the TCRdb table lists in-frame clones only, not all of them. The sample contains under 200,000 clones, 75% of which appear only once. The sample comprised PBMCs. These receptors all come from a woman aged 50 to 60 in good health and CMV-seropositive.

This sequence joins TRBV5-1 and TRBJ2-3; TRBD2 matches 12 bases. Germline lookup yields CDR1 SGHRS and CDR2 YFSETQ. CDR3 length: 18 residues. J lost 6 bases, V lost 0 bases, and 11 bases had no gene match. The CDR3 reads CASSLGRTSGEMRDTQYF. The CDR3 coding sequence is TGCGCCAGCAGCTTGGGACGGACTAGCGGGGAGATGAGGGATACGCAGTATTTT.

The J gene is TRBJ2-7, the V gene TRBV12-5; weak D call: TRBD1 (6 bases). Trimming took off 6 bases at V and 5 bases at J, with 23 bases between the two ends. Germline CDR1 and CDR2: LGHNT and FRNRAP. The CDR3 spans 16 residues. The chain's CDR3 is CASGSASGTKLHEQYF. The CDR3 DNA sequence: TGTGCTAGTGGCTCGGCCTCCGGGACAAAATTACACGAGCAGTACTTC.

This chain uses TRBV5-8 with TRBJ1-5; D perhaps matches TRBD1 (6 bases). The CDR3 totals 16 residues. Trimming took 4 bases from V and 2 from J, leaving 16 bases between them. Germline loops: CDR1 SGHTS, CDR2 YDEGEE. The CDR3 bases are TGTGCCAGCAGCCCCGAAAGGGGGGGAGGCAATCAGCCCCAGCATTTT. This encodes CASSPERGGGNQPQHF.

This clone appeared a single time. This sequence joins TRBV5-1 and TRBJ1-3, with D possibly TRBD1 on 5 matching bases. The CDR3 runs 16 residues. Germline CDR1 SGHRS, CDR2 YFSETQ. Between the trimmed V and J ends, which lost 4 bases and 0 bases, there was a span of 14 bases. DNA of the CDR3: TGCGCCAGCAGCCAAAACGGCGGGGGCTCTGGAAACACCATATATTTT. Its protein product is CASSQNGGGSGNTIYF.

This chain links TRBV6-1 with TRBJ1-3; 8 nucleotides match TRBD1. This CDR3 spans 14 amino acids. Germline-derived CDR1 and CDR2 are MNHNS and SASEGT. The junction had 3 bases not matched to a gene; V was cut back by 6 bases and J by 2 bases. The CDR3: CASSLTGAGNTIYF. The CDR3 bases are TGTGCCAGCAGCCTGACAGGGGCTGGAAACACCATATATTTT.

This rearrangement joins TRBV4-2 to TRBJ2-1, with 15 bases lining up with TRBD2. CDR1 and CDR2 from the germline V gene are LGHNA and YNFKEQ. There are 17 residues in the CDR3. J was trimmed by 7 bases and V by 3 bases; bases with no gene match: 7. CDR3 sequence (DNA): TGTGCCAGCAGCCAGCCCGGGACTAGCGGGGGGATAAATGAGCAGTTCTTC. It is translated as CASSQPGTSGGINEQFF.

DNA for the CDR3: TGCGCCAGCAGCTTCTCCGACAGGGGTAGTGAAAAACTGTTTTTT. This sequence encodes CASSFSDRGSEKLFF. The gene calls are TRBV5-1 and TRBJ1-4, with TRBD1 matching 8 bases. With V trimmed by 2 bases and J by 7 bases, 7 bases remained unmatched. Germline CDR1 is SGHRS and CDR2 is YFSETQ. The CDR3 length is 15 residues.

The chain combines TRBV6-5 with TRBJ1-2, with unresolved D. Germline V gene lookup returns CDR1 MNHEY and CDR2 SVGAGI. V dropped 6 bases and J dropped 8 bases, with 13 bases sitting between them. This CDR3 contains 12 residues. CDR3: CASRVLGSGYTF. CDR3 in DNA: TGTGCCAGCAGGGTTCTGGGGAGCGGCTACACCTTC.

The rearrangement uses TRBV25-1 and TRBJ2-7; maybe TRBD2 (5 bases). CDR1 and CDR2 (germline): MGHDK, SYGVNS. The V end was cut by 3 bases, the J end by 0 bases, with 6 bases between. The CDR3 is 13 amino acids. CDR3 DNA sequence: TGTGCCAGCAGTGACGGAGGCTCCTACGAGCAGTACTTC. As protein: CASSDGGSYEQYF.

Here the CDR3 DNA reads TGTGCCAGCAGTTTAAACGGAGGCCCGGGCAATCAGCCCCAGCATTTT. Encoded protein: CASSLNGGPGNQPQHF. This chain uses TRBV27 with TRBJ1-5; D is ambiguous. The CDR3 loop spans 16 amino acids. V was trimmed by 2 bases and J by 2 bases, leaving 13 bases between them. Germline values: CDR1 MNHEY, CDR2 SMNVEV (reference sequence).